This passage covers 28 T cell receptor beta chains from one sample sequenced in a study of naive and memory T cell subsets (dated by TCRdb to 2016 to 2017). A robust, sensitive protocol for the amplification, sequencing and analysis of TCRs was described in the study, in which 3' ligation of a UMI-containing oligonucleotide to TCR cDNA was used. Preparation of the library involved 5' RACE. The sample was run on an Illumina MiSeq. The ligated cDNA was amplified in four rounds of PCR with nested alpha and beta constant region primers together with the SP2 primer. The public reads were reanalyzed by TCRdb: fastp trimming at Q25, MiXCR alignment, in-frame beta chains only. Entries that share a CDR3 protein sequence are merged under the most common genes and DNA. For this sample the table gives roughly 60,000 distinct CDR3 sequences, of which less than 10% were detected only once. The leading ten clones occupy over 15% of the sample.

Receptor source: a female donor in good health.

This clonotype has a count of ten or more. V gene TRBV5-1 combines with J gene TRBJ2-1; D perhaps matches TRBD2 (6 bases). V was clipped by 0 bases and J by 4 bases, with 8 bases between them. CDR3 length equals 14 residues. Germline-derived CDR1 and CDR2 are SGHRS and YFSETQ. The CDR3 DNA reads as TGCGCCAGCAGCTTGGGTAGCGGTTACAATGAGCAGTTCTTC. Translating it yields CASSLGSGYNEQFF.

In this sample, this clonotype turned up a few times. This sequence joins TRBV29-1 and TRBJ2-3; tentatively, D is TRBD1 (8 bases). Trimming shortened V by 0 bases and J by 8 bases, and 24 bases separated the two germline ends. CDR3 length: 17 amino acids. Per the germline V gene, CDR1 is SQVTM and CDR2 is ANQGSEA. DNA for the CDR3: TGCAGCGTTGAAGACTCAGCGGGGACAGGCTCCTTCGGTACGCAGTATTTT. It is translated as CSVEDSAGTGSFGTQYF.

This clonotype occurred many times. The V gene is TRBV2, the J gene TRBJ1-1; TRBD1 matches at 8 bases. CDR1 and CDR2 (germline): SNHLY, FYNNEI. With 5 bases clipped from V and 11 bases from J, the junction kept 7 bases outside the gene matches. This CDR3 region has 12 residues. The CDR3 sequence is CASSFQGAAAFF. The CDR3 bases are TGTGCCAGCAGTTTCCAGGGGGCCGCTGCTTTCTTT.

This clonotype was detected a few times. The chain uses TRBV7-9 and TRBJ2-2, with D unclear. Between the trimmed V and J ends, which lost 6 bases and 8 bases, there was a span of 10 bases. The CDR3 consists of 12 residues. Germline V CDR1 and CDR2: SEHNR, FQNEAQ (reference sequence). DNA for the CDR3: TGTGCCAGCAGGTCGACGGTGGGGGAGCTGTTTTTT. Translation: CASRSTVGELFF. Variable domain in full (rest from reference TRBV7-9 and TRBJ2-2): DTGVSQNPRHKITKRGQNVTFRCDPISEHNRLYWYRQTLGQGPEFLTYFQNEAQLEKSRLLSDRFSAERPKGSFSTLEIQRTEQGDSAMYLCASRSTVGELFFGEGSRLTVL.

This clonotype was observed many times. The chain is built from TRBV28 and TRBJ2-7; D gene uncertain. V was trimmed by 3 bases and J by 0 bases, leaving 18 bases between them. In germline, CDR1 is MDHEN, CDR2 SYDVKM. The CDR3 covers 17 residues. The CDR3 loop reads CASSFNYELLSSYEQYF. CDR3 sequence (DNA): TGTGCCAGCAGTTTTAATTATGAGCTCCTCTCCTCCTACGAGCAGTACTTC.

This clonotype was seen a few times. The chain is built from TRBV5-4 and TRBJ2-4; maybe TRBD1 (6 bases). This CDR3 is built from 19 residues. V shed 4 bases and J shed 0 bases, with 23 bases lying between them. Germline V gives CDR1 SGHNT, CDR2 YYREEE (reference sequence). The CDR3 bases are TGTGCCAGCAGCCGAAGGGACACATGGACCGAAATAGCCAAAAACATTCAGTACTTC. The encoded protein is CASSRRDTWTEIAKNIQYF.

This clonotype has a handful of counts. The chain joins TRBV27 to TRBJ2-3; possible D gene TRBD2, 5 bases. The CDR3 is 13 residues long. CDR1 is MNHEY and CDR2 is SMNVEV in the germline V gene (reference sequence). Trimming cost V 4 bases and J 2 bases, with 7 bases left between them. CDR3: CASSYDYTDTQYF. DNA for the CDR3: TGTGCCAGCAGTTACGACTACACAGATACGCAGTATTTT.

This clonotype occurred a few times. This chain connects TRBV28 to TRBJ2-7, with no clear D. Trimming cost V 6 bases and J 4 bases, with 10 bases left between them. The CDR3 is 12 residues long. Germline V gene data show CDR1 as MDHEN and CDR2 as SYDVKM. CDR3 coding DNA: TGTGCCAGCAGCCCCCATCGGTACGAGCAGTACTTC. Protein product: CASSPHRYEQYF.

This clonotype occurred many times. J is TRBJ1-1 and V is TRBV6-5, with D possibly being TRBD1 (5 bases). In germline, CDR1 is MNHEY, CDR2 SVGAGI. Trimming shortened V by 5 bases and J by 6 bases, and 19 bases separated the two germline ends. The CDR3 is 15 amino acids. The CDR3 sequence: CASSVHARQGSEAFF. CDR3 DNA sequence: TGTGCCAGCAGTGTCCACGCCCGCCAGGGCTCTGAAGCTTTCTTT.

There are a few counts of this clonotype. V usage is TRBV5-1 and J usage is TRBJ2-5, with D perhaps TRBD1 or TRBD2 (6 bases each). V was pared by 4 bases and J by 5 bases, with 12 bases between. CDR3 length: 13 amino acids. Germline-derived CDR1 and CDR2 are SGHRS and YFSETQ. Here the CDR3 DNA reads TGCGCCAGCAGCGGGGGGCCCTGGGAGACCCAGTACTTC. It specifies CASSGGPWETQYF.

The chain uses TRBV19 and TRBJ2-2; D perhaps matches TRBD1 (5 bases). The CDR3 has 13 residues. Germline V lookup: CDR1 LNHDA, CDR2 SQIVND (reference sequence). V lost 8 bases and J lost 4, with 11 bases in between. In nucleotides, the CDR3 is TGTGCCAGTCGGTGGGGCTCCACCGGGGAGCTGTTTTTT. It yields the protein CASRWGSTGELFF. The full variable domain, in which reference TRBV19 and TRBJ2-2 provide the parts outside the CDR3, is DGGITQSPKYLFRKEGQNVTLSCEQNLNHDAMYWYRQDPGQGLRLIYYSQIVNDFQKGDIAEGYSVSREKKESFPLTVTSAQKNPTAFYLCASRWGSTGELFFGEGSRLTVL.

This clonotype was found many times. This chain connects TRBV12-3 or TRBV12-4 to TRBJ1-2; possibly TRBD1 for D (5 bases). V dropped 1 base and J dropped 4 bases, with 10 bases sitting between them. CDR3 length: 14 amino acids. CDR3 coding DNA: TGTGCCAGCAGTTTAGAGGGCAGGGCCTATGGCTACACCTTC. Its translation: CASSLEGRAYGYTF.

This clonotype has just a few counts. This chain connects TRBV3-1 to TRBJ2-2; a possible D gene is TRBD1 (6 bases). CDR1 and CDR2 (germline): LGHDT, YNNKEL (reference sequence). The CDR3 extends over 17 amino acids. The germline V and J ends were trimmed by 3 bases and 0 bases, with 14 bases remaining between them. The CDR3 loop reads CASSHITGMPNTGELFF. The CDR3 nucleotides are TGTGCCAGCAGCCATATAACAGGGATGCCGAACACCGGGGAGCTGTTTTTT.

Worth noting for this clonotype: The CDR3 does not close with the conserved phenylalanine or tryptophan, likely indicating a read error. The rearrangement links TRBV20-1 to TRBJ2-7; 8 bases match TRBD1. The CDR3 covers 14 residues. With 0 bases clipped from V and 6 bases from J, the junction kept 7 bases outside the gene matches. The V gene's germline CDR1 is DFQATT and CDR2 SNEGSKA (reference sequence). CDR3 bases: TGCAGTGCTAGAGATAGCAGGGGGCGCAGCGAGCAGTACATC. Its translation is CSARDSRGRSEQYI.

The chain combines TRBV3-1 with TRBJ2-7; 10 bases align to TRBD1. The CDR3 runs 16 residues. Germline values: CDR1 LGHDT, CDR2 YNNKEL (reference sequence). Trimming at V came to 0 bases and at J to 1 base, leaving 3 bases not matched to a gene. The CDR3 DNA is TGTGCCAGCAGCCAAGATGTGGGACAGGGGTCCTACGAGCAGTACTTC. It yields the protein CASSQDVGQGSYEQYF.

The rearrangement uses TRBV11-2 and TRBJ2-5; no reliable D call. Trimming cost V 0 bases and J 5 bases, with 10 bases left between them. Germline V gives CDR1 SGHAT, CDR2 FQNNGV. The CDR3 covers 14 residues. The CDR3: CASSLDLASETQYF. DNA for the CDR3: TGTGCCAGCAGCTTAGACTTGGCTAGTGAGACCCAGTACTTC.

This clonotype was counted at least ten times. The chain couples TRBV4-1 to TRBJ1-5, with a possible D match to TRBD1 (5 bases). Germline CDR1 is MGHRA and CDR2 is YSYEKL. V dropped 4 bases and J dropped 2 bases, with 9 bases sitting between them. The CDR3 consists of 14 residues. CDR3 coding DNA: TGCGCCAGCAGCCTACTCAGGGGCAATCAGCCCCAGCATTTT. Translated: CASSLLRGNQPQHF.

This clonotype has more than one count but fewer than ten. This chain joins TRBV14 and TRBJ1-1; D is unclear. Per the germline V gene, CDR1 is SGHDN and CDR2 is FVKESK. V lost 4 bases and J 5 bases, leaving 11 bases between the germline ends. The CDR3 totals 13 residues. The CDR3 loop reads CASSRWDFTEAFF. The CDR3 DNA is TGTGCCAGCAGCCGCTGGGATTTTACTGAAGCTTTCTTT.

This clonotype was counted ten times or more. The rearrangement uses TRBV3-1 and TRBJ1-1; D may be TRBD1 (6 bases). Germline V gives CDR1 LGHDT, CDR2 YNNKEL (reference sequence). Trimming pared 2 bases from V and 4 bases from J, leaving 14 bases between. This CDR3 has 15 amino acids. The CDR3 reads CASSQRRDKGTEAFF. The CDR3 DNA reads as TGTGCCAGCAGCCAACGAAGGGACAAGGGCACTGAAGCTTTCTTT.

This rearrangement joins TRBV7-8 to TRBJ1-6; the D is unclear. Germline CDR1 reads SGHVS; CDR2 reads FQNEAQ. The CDR3 length is 13 residues. V gave up 5 bases and J gave up 8 bases, with 10 bases separating them. In DNA form, the CDR3 reads TGTGCCAGCAGCCCGTGGGTCGATTCACCCCTCCACTTT. This encodes CASSPWVDSPLHF.

This chain connects TRBV7-2 to TRBJ2-4, with a weak D call TRBD1 (6 bases). Germline V CDR1 and CDR2: SGHTA, FQGNSA. CDR3 size: 14 residues. Trimming shortened V by 2 bases and J by 6 bases, and 11 bases separated the two germline ends. CDR3 nucleotides: TGTGCCAGCAGCTTATCACAGGGTAGAAACATTCAGTACTTC. Translated, it gives CASSLSQGRNIQYF.

In its sample, this clonotype was seen many times. V gene TRBV6-4 combines with J gene TRBJ1-5, with D hard to call. The V and J ends lost 4 bases and 2 bases respectively, with 9 bases between them. Germline V gives CDR1 MRHNA, CDR2 SNTAGT. The CDR3 contains 14 residues. The CDR3 protein is CASSVPGGNQPQHF. DNA of the CDR3: TGTGCCAGCAGTGTTCCTGGGGGCAATCAGCCCCAGCATTTT.

Notes on this clonotype: Compared with germline, one end of the junction differs, possibly owing to a read error. V and J are TRBV6-5 and TRBJ1-1; maybe TRBD1 (6 bases). Germline V gene data show CDR1 as MNHEY and CDR2 as SVGAGI. This CDR3 contains 18 residues. This chain's CDR3 is CARSYSVSGATIVTEAFF. The CDR3, as DNA: TGTGCCAGAAGTTACTCAGTATCGGGGGCTACTATCGTCACTGAAGCTTTCTTT.

This clonotype was recorded many times. This sequence joins TRBV7-2 and TRBJ1-2; unclear D gene. The CDR3 spans 14 residues. The V gene's germline CDR1 is SGHTA and CDR2 FQGNSA. Between the trimmed V and J ends, which lost 3 bases and 4 bases, there was a span of 12 bases. The CDR3 bases are TGTGCCAGCAGCTTCATATTTGGAGCCTATGGCTACACCTTC. Protein product: CASSFIFGAYGYTF.

A few counts support this clonotype. The chain combines TRBV27 with TRBJ2-1; tentative D call: TRBD2 (5 bases). The germline CDR1 and CDR2 sequences are MNHEY and SMNVEV (reference sequence). This CDR3 is built from 16 residues. V dropped 5 bases and J dropped 4 bases, with 18 bases sitting between them. The CDR3 coding sequence is TGTGCCAGCAGTCTCACCTACGGGAACGTTTACAATGAGCAGTTCTTC. As protein: CASSLTYGNVYNEQFF.

This clonotype was detected a few times. This sequence joins TRBV6-5 and TRBJ1-5; 8 bases align to TRBD1. Germline V gene sequence: CDR1 MNHEY, CDR2 SVGAGI. Trimming took 7 bases from V and 6 from J; bases not matched to a gene: 8. The CDR3 extends over 14 amino acids. DNA for the CDR3: TGTGCCAGCACACCAGGACAGGGAGGTCAGCCCCAGCATTTT. Protein sequence: CASTPGQGGQPQHF.

This clonotype has only a few counts. This chain uses TRBV11-2 with TRBJ1-2; D remains unclear. The CDR3 loop spans 13 amino acids. CDR1 and CDR2 (germline): SGHAT, FQNNGV. Trimming pared 6 bases from V and 2 bases from J, leaving 10 bases between. For the CDR3, the DNA is TGTGCCAGCAGTTCCGGGCCCAACTATGGCTACACCTTC. This sequence encodes CASSSGPNYGYTF.

This clonotype has a count of ten or more. The J gene is TRBJ1-5, the V gene TRBV19; D call uncertain. This CDR3 region has 12 residues. Looked up from germline, CDR1 is LNHDA and CDR2 is SQIVND (reference sequence). V shed 5 bases and J shed 4 bases, with 6 bases lying between them. CDR3 region: CASSFSNQPQHF. In DNA form, the CDR3 reads TGTGCCAGTAGTTTTAGTAATCAGCCCCAGCATTTT.